These 10 T cell receptor beta chains originate from one sample sequenced in a study of identical twins. From the 5' RACE reads, TCRdb called clonotypes with MiXCR, one entry per CDR3 protein. This table has around 690,000 distinct CDR3 sequences, less than 25% appearing once. This same sample was also part of a study on T cells expressing NK-cell markers.

Source material: PBMCs. These receptors were taken from a woman younger than 35 in good health.

This clonotype was seen many times. The genes are TRBV10-3 and TRBJ2-7; TRBD1 agrees at 11 bases. J lost 6 bases, V lost 11 bases, and 9 bases had no gene match. The germline V gene encodes CDR1 ENHRY and CDR2 SYGVKD. The CDR3 loop spans 13 amino acids. This CDR3 is CAVGADRGLEQYF. CDR3 in DNA: TGTGCCGTAGGGGCGGACAGGGGGCTCGAGCAGTACTTC.

This clonotype was seen only a few times. The chain combines TRBV7-9 with TRBJ2-7, with D unresolved. The length of the CDR3 is 13 residues. CDR1 and CDR2 (germline): SEHNR, FQNEAQ (reference sequence). Trimming removed 7 bases at V and 1 base at J, with 11 bases between. CDR3 DNA: TGTGCCAGCACCGCTAGGGTTTCCTACGAGCAGTACTTC. Translated, it gives CASTARVSYEQYF.

At least ten counts were recorded for this clonotype. The J gene is TRBJ2-7, the V gene TRBV5-5; D is undetermined. The V gene's germline CDR1 is SGHKS and CDR2 YYEKEE (reference sequence). V lost 1 base to trimming and J lost 2 bases, with 4 bases between them. CDR3 length: 12 amino acids. The CDR3 sequence is CASSLYPYEQYF. CDR3 bases: TGTGCCAGCAGCTTGTACCCCTACGAGCAGTACTTC. Full variable domain (rest looked up from reference TRBV5-5 and TRBJ2-7): DAGVTQSPTHLIKTRGQQVTLRCSPISGHKSVSWYQQVLGQGPQFIFQYYEKEERGRGNFPDRFSARQFPNYSSELNVNALLLGDSALYLCASSLYPYEQYFGPGTRLTVT.

This chain links TRBV2 with TRBJ2-5; perhaps TRBD1 as D (6 bases). The CDR3 length is 14 residues. Germline values: CDR1 SNHLY, CDR2 FYNNEI. Trimming took 5 bases from V and 9 from J, leaving 19 bases between them. As DNA, the CDR3 is TGTGCCAGCAGTTCCGGGACAAGCAGCGTGTCCCAGTACTTC. Its translation: CASSSGTSSVSQYF. The full variable domain, in which reference TRBV2 and TRBJ2-5 provide the parts outside the CDR3, is EPEVTQTPSHQVTQMGQEVILRCVPISNHLYFYWYRQILGQKVEFLVSFYNNEISEKSEIFDDQFSVERPDGSNFTLKIRSTKLEDSAMYFCASSSGTSSVSQYFGPGTRLLVL.

This clonotype has a handful of counts. The gene calls are TRBV12-3 or TRBV12-4 and TRBJ1-2, with 10 bases fitting TRBD1. The V and J ends lost 6 bases and 8 bases, in that order; junction bases with no gene match: 18. This CDR3 has 17 amino acids. The CDR3 is CASRPGTGDPKGTGYTF. The CDR3 region has the DNA TGTGCCAGCAGACCTGGGACAGGGGATCCGAAGGGAACCGGCTACACCTTC.

The table lists this clonotype with many counts. The chain combines TRBV5-1 with TRBJ1-1; 9 bases map to TRBD1. The ends lost 4 bases at V and 5 bases at J; junction bases unmatched: 6. Germline CDR1 reads SGHRS; CDR2 reads YFSETQ. This CDR3 region has 14 residues. This CDR3 is CASSLGQGGTEAFF. DNA for the CDR3: TGCGCCAGCAGCCTGGGACAGGGCGGTACTGAAGCTTTCTTT.

The rearrangement joins TRBV7-9 to TRBJ2-7; 7 nucleotides line up with TRBD1. The germline CDR1 and CDR2 sequences are SEHNR and FQNEAQ (reference sequence). The ends lost 1 base at V and 5 bases at J; junction bases unmatched: 5. The CDR3 sequence is 14 residues long. The CDR3 sequence: CASSLVRQGHEQYF. CDR3 nucleotides: TGTGCCAGCAGCTTAGTTAGACAGGGCCACGAGCAGTACTTC.

This clonotype was picked up a small number of times. Germline is not matched at one junction end, which may reflect a read error. The chain combines TRBV12-3 or TRBV12-4 with TRBJ2-1, with D unclear. The CDR3 extends over 12 amino acids. For the CDR3, the DNA is TGTGCCAGCACTTTAGGGCAGAATGAGCAGTTCTTC. Residues: CASTLGQNEQFF.

This sequence joins TRBV9 and TRBJ1-5, with D possibly being TRBD1 (6 bases). CDR3 length: 15 amino acids. From germline, CDR1 is SGDLS and CDR2 YYNGEE. V was clipped by 0 bases and J by 9 bases, with 16 bases between them. The CDR3 DNA reads TGTGCCAGCAGCGTAGATGACAGGCCGCACGTGCCCCAGCATTTT. The encoded protein is CASSVDDRPHVPQHF.

This clonotype was recorded a few times. The chain links TRBV12-3 or TRBV12-4 to TRBJ1-1, with unresolved D. The CDR3 is 12 amino acids. Trimming stripped 8 bases from V and 8 bases from J, with 15 bases between. The chain's CDR3 is CASGDAPTEAFF. Here the CDR3 DNA reads TGTGCCAGCGGCGATGCCCCAACGGAAGCTTTCTTT.